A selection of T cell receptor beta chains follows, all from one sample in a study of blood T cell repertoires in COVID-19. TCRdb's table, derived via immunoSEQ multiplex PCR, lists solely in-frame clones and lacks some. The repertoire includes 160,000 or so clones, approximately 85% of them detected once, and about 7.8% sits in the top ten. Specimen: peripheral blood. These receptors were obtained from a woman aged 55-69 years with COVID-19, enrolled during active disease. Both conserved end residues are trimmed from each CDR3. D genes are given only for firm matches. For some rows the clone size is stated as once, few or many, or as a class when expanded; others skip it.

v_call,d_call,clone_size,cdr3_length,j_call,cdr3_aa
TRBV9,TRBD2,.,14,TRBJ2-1,ARGGGGTSTYNEQF
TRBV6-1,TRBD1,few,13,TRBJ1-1,ASSEALQGGTEAF
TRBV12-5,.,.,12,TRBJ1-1,ASGPGLSNTEAF
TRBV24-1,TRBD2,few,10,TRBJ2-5,ATRGGQETQY
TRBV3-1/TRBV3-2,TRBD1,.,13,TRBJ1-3,ASSLVTGAGNTIY
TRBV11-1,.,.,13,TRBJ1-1,ASSLASGGNTEAF
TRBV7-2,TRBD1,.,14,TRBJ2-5,ASSLGWTGGTETQY
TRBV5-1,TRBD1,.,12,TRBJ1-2,ASSLGDRSYGYT
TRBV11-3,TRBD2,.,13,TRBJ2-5,ASSHRLAGEETQY
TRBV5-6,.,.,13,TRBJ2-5,ASKLVLGAVETQY
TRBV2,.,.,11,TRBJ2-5,ASKDSPQETQY
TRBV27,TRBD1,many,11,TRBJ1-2,ASSFGTGNGYT
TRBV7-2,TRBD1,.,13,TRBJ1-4,ASSQRGQHNEKLF
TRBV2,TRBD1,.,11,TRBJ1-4,ATEQGGFEKLF
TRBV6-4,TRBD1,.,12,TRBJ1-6,ASSLTGLDSPLH
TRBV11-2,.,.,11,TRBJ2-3,ATKHSQYLTQY
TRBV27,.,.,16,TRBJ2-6,ASSLGFPLRPGANVLT
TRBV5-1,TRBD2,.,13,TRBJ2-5,ASSRDSGRAETQY
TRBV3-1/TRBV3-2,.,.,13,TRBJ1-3,ASSQDWGAGNTIY
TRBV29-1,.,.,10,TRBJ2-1,SVDRASDEQF
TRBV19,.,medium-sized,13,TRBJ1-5,ASTPGSGVYQPQH
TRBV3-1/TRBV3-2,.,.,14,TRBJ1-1,ASSQVVGAVNTEAF
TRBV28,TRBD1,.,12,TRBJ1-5,ASSSGQGLRPQH
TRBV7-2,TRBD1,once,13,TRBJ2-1,ASSLDRGEVDEQF
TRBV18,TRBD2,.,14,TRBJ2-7,ASSPSLAGLPYEQY
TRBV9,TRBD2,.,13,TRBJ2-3,ASSVSGGGTDTQY
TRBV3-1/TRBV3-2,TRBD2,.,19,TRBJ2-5,ASSQETDGIGAGGPSETQY
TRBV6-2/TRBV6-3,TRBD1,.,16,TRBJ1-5,ASSSGPRDRQRGQPQH
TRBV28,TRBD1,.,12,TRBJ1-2,ASSRTGRAYGYT
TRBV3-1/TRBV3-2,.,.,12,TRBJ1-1,ASSQRGGDTEAF
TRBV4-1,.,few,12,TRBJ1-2,ASSRGTASYGYT
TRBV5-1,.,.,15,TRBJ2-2,ASSAIPGGRNTGELF
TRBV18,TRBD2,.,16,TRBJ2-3,ASSPLAGGPPGTDTQY
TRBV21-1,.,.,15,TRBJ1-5,ASSNLGPGQGLLAQH
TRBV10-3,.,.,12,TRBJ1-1,AISQGQSHTEAF
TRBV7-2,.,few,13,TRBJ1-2,ASSLWGSANYGYT
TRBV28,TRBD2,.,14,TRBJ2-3,ASSFVFAGVADTQY
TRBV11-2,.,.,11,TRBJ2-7,ASSLENRDEQY
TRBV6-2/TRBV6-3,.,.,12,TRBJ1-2,ASSKGFRNYGYT
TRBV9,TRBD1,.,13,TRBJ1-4,ASSGAGGTNEKLF